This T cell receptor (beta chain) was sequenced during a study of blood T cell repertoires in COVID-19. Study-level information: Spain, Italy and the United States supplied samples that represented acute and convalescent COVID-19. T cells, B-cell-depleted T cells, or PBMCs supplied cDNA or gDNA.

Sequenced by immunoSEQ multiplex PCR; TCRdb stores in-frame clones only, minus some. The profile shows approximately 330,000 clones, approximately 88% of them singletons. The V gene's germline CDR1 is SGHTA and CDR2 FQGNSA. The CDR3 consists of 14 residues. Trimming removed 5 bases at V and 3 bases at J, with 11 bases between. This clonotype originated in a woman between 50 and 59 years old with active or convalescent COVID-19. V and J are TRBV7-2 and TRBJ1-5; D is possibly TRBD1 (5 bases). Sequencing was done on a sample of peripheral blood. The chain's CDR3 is CASSEAGPNQPQHF. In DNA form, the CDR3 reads TGTGCCAGCAGCGAAGCAGGGCCCAATCAGCCCCAGCATTTT.